This TCR beta chain was identified during a study of blood T cell repertoires in COVID-19. Study details: There were acute and convalescent COVID-19 samples, and they came from the United States, Italy and Spain. In each case, the material was cDNA or gDNA derived from T cells, B-cell-depleted T cells, or PBMCs.

In the authors' methods: Scientists estimated how many nucleated cells there were by amplifying reference gene primers. Libraries were prepared by immunoSEQ multiplex PCR; TCRdb keeps only in-frame clonotypes and omits some of them. V, J and clone size reflect that table, while D and trimming were determined from the DNA. The data contain 150,000 to 180,000 clones, about four fifths of them seen just once; the ten biggest clones take up 25% to 30%. Trimming pared 2 bases from V and 5 bases from J, leaving 11 bases between. The CDR3 sequence is 14 residues long. Germline V gives CDR1 WNHNN, CDR2 SYGVQD (reference sequence).

The receptor was isolated from a woman aged 60-75 years with acute or convalescent COVID-19. The specimen was peripheral blood. This rearrangement joins TRBV10-1 to TRBJ2-3; a weak D match, TRBD1 (6 bases). As DNA, the CDR3 is TGCGCCAGCAGTGAGGAGGGGGTCAAAGATACGCAGTATTTT. Amino acids: CASSEEGVKDTQYF.